This T cell receptor (beta chain) originates from a study of blood T cell repertoires in COVID-19. Background on the study: Italy, Spain and the United States were the sources of the convalescent and acute COVID-19 samples. The analysed material was cDNA or gDNA that came from T cells, B-cell-depleted T cells, or PBMCs.

As originally analysed: The authors estimated nucleated cell counts from reference gene primer amplification. Using immunoSEQ multiplex PCR, the repertoire was profiled, and TCRdb retains in-frame clones only, with some absent. V, J and clone size derive from that table, while D and trimming were established from the DNA sequence. Counted here are some 110,000 clones, approximately 83% occurring once; the ten biggest clones make up approximately 3.3%. J was trimmed by 2 bases and V by 5 bases; bases with no gene match: 7. Germline V gene sequence: CDR1 SEHNR, CDR2 FQNEAQ (reference sequence). This CDR3 is built from 15 residues. This clone was recorded only once.

The chain is built from TRBV7-9 and TRBJ2-7, with 9 bases identical to TRBD1. The sequenced material came from peripheral blood. The sequence came from a woman older than 75 with active or convalescent COVID-19. CDR3 coding DNA: TGTGCCAGCAGCCAAGGACAGGGGAGGCCCTACGAGCAGTACTTC. Translated, it gives CASSQGQGRPYEQYF.